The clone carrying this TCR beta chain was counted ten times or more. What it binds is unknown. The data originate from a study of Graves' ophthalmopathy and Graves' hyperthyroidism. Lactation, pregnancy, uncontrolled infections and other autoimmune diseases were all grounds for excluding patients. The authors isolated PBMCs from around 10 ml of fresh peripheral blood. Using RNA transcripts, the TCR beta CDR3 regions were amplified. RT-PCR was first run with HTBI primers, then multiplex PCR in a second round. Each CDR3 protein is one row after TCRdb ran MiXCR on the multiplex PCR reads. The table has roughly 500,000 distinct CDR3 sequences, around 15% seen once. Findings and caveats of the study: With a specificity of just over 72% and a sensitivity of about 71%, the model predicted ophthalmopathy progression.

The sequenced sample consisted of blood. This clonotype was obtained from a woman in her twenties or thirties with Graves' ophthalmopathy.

In DNA, the CDR3 is TGTGCCAGCCTCCGGACTAGCGGGGGATTAAGAGAGACCCAGTACTTC. Translation gives CASLRTSGGLRETQYF. The gene calls are TRBV3-1 and TRBJ2-5; the match to TRBD2 covers 13 bases. J gave up 4 bases and V 8 bases, and 10 bases lay outside the gene matches. The germline V gene has CDR1 LGHDT and CDR2 YNNKEL (reference sequence). The length of the CDR3 is 16 residues.